This T cell receptor beta chain came from a study of T cells in Graves' hyperthyroidism and ophthalmopathy. Clinical symptoms, serum thyroxine, TRAb, thyroid ultrasound and orbital computed tomography established diagnosis. As for this clonotype: Its antigen is undetermined.

Regions amplified from RNA transcripts were the TCR beta CDR3 regions. TCR CDR3 underwent first-round RT-PCR with the HTBI primer set. MiXCR, run by TCRdb on the multiplex PCR reads, gives a single entry per CDR3 protein. The sample contains fewer than 750,000 distinct CDR3 sequences, roughly 14% of which appear only once. Broader study findings: Ophthalmopathy, which appeared later, was predicted by the model a median approximately six months before onset. In blood, most of the thyroid clonotypes expanded above 0.001 were also present.

The CDR3 covers 11 residues. From germline, CDR1 is KGHDR and CDR2 SFDVKD. The V gene lost 0 bases and the J gene lost 13 bases, with 9 bases spanning the gap. This chain connects TRBV24-1 to TRBJ2-7; unclear D gene. The sample comprised blood. The sequence was collected from a woman aged 40 to 50 with Graves' ophthalmopathy. The CDR3 loop is CATSDLRPAYF. The CDR3 DNA reads TGTGCCACCAGTGATTTGCGTCCGGCTTACTTC.